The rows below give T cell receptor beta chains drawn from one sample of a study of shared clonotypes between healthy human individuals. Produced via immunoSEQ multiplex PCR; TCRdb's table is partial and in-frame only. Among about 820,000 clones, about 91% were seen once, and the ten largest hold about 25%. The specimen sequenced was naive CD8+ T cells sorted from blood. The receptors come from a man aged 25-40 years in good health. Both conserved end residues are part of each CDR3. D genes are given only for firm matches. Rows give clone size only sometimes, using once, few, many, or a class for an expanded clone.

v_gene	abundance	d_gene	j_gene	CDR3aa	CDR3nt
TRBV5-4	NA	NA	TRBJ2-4	CASSLEGGLAKNIQYF	TGTGCCAGCAGCTTGGAGGGGGGACTAGCCAAAAACATTCAGTACTTC
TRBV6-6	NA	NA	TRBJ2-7	CASSYSPLGGRGEQYF	TGTGCCAGCAGTTACTCTCCACTGGGTGGGCGGGGCGAGCAGTACTTC
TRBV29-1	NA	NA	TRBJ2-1	CSGNLGSSYNEQFF	TGCAGCGGGAACCTCGGCAGCTCCTACAATGAGCAGTTCTTC
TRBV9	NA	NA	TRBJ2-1	CASSAIRENEQFF	TGTGCCAGCAGCGCTATACGGGAGAATGAGCAGTTCTTC
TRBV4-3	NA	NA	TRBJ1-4	CASSQDSPAAEKLFF	TGCGCCAGCAGCCAAGATAGCCCCGCGGCTGAAAAACTGTTTTTT
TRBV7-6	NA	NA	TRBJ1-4	CASSRRPLGTTNEKLFF	TGTGCCAGCAGCCGACGACCCCTGGGTACAACTAATGAAAAACTGTTTTTT
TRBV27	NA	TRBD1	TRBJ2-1	CASTYIGTGGVEQFF	TGTGCCAGCACGTACATAGGGACAGGGGGCGTTGAGCAGTTCTTC
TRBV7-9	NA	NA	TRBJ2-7	CASSDGTVGFEQYF	TGTGCCAGCAGCGACGGAACAGTCGGCTTCGAGCAGTACTTC
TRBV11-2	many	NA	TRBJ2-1	CASSLTNPLTEQFF	TGTGCCAGCAGCTTGACGAATCCTCTCACCGAGCAGTTCTTC
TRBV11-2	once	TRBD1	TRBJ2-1	CASSLAEQGNNEQFF	TGTGCCAGCAGCTTAGCGGAACAGGGGAACAATGAGCAGTTCTTC
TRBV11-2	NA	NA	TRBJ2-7	CASSLGTDYEQYF	TGTGCCAGCAGCTTAGGGACGGACTACGAGCAGTACTTC
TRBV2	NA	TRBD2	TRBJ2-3	CASSVGGRAKDTQYF	TGTGCCAGCAGTGTTGGCGGGAGGGCGAAGGATACGCAGTATTTT
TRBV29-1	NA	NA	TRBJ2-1	CSVEGRGAEWNEQFF	TGCAGCGTTGAAGGTCGGGGGGCGGAATGGAATGAGCAGTTCTTC
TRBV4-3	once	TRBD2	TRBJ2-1	CASSQGPSGSYYEQFF	TGCGCCAGCAGCCAAGGTCCTAGCGGGAGCTACTATGAGCAGTTCTTC
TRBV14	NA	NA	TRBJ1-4	CASSHRTVGINEKLFF	TGTGCCAGCAGCCACCGAACCGTCGGGATTAATGAAAAACTGTTTTTT
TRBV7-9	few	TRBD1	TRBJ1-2	CASSYSTGANAYGYTF	TGTGCCAGCAGCTACTCCACAGGGGCGAACGCCTATGGCTACACCTTC
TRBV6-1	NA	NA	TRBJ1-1	CASKELPMNTEAFF	TGTGCCAGCAAGGAGTTACCCATGAACACTGAAGCTTTCTTT
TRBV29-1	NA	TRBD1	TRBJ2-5	CSAWGQQETQYF	TGCAGCGCTTGGGGACAGCAAGAGACCCAGTACTTC
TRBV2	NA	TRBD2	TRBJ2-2	CASSHLAGNTGELFF	TGTGCCAGCAGTCACCTAGCGGGGAACACCGGGGAGCTGTTTTTT
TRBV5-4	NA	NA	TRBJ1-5	CASSLGADQPQHF	TGTGCCAGCAGCTTGGGGGCCGATCAGCCCCAGCATTTT
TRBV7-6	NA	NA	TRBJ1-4	CASSLRVANEKLFF	TGTGCCAGCAGCTTACGGGTGGCTAATGAAAAACTGTTTTTT
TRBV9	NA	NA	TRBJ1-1	CASSVGARGKYTEAFF	TGTGCCAGCAGCGTAGGGGCTCGAGGGAAGTACACTGAAGCTTTCTTT
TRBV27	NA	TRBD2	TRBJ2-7	CASRAVAGGSYEQYF	TGTGCCAGCCGAGCCGTAGCGGGTGGATCCTACGAGCAGTACTTC
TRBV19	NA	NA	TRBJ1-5	CASSIALVQPQHF	TGTGCCAGTAGTATTGCCCTAGTTCAGCCCCAGCATTTT
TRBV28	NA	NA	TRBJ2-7	CASSTPGSEQYF	TGTGCCAGCAGTACCCCAGGGTCCGAGCAGTACTTC
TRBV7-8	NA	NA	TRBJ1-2	CASSLSTGLEGYTF	TGTGCCAGCAGCTTATCCACAGGGCTCGAAGGCTACACCTTC
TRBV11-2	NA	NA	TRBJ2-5	CASRPELGGYQETQYF	TGTGCCAGCAGACCCGAGTTGGGGGGATACCAAGAGACCCAGTACTTC
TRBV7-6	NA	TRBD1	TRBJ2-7	CASSLGQGESYEQYF	TGTGCCAGCAGCTTAGGACAGGGTGAAAGCTACGAGCAGTACTTC
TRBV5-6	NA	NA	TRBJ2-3	CASSLRETSTDTQYF	TGTGCCAGCAGCTTGCGGGAAACTAGCACAGATACGCAGTATTTT
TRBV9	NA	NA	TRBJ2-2	CASSAEDSPNTGELFF	TGTGCCAGCAGCGCGGAGGACAGCCCGAACACCGGGGAGCTGTTTTTT
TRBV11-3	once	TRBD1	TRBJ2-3	CASSEGTGDTQYF	TGTGCCAGCAGCGAGGGGACAGGAGATACGCAGTATTTT
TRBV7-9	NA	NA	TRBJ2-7	CASSLAQGISYEQYF	TGTGCCAGCAGCTTAGCCCAGGGGATCTCCTACGAGCAGTACTTC
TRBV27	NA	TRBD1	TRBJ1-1	CASSFRDRAVSTEAFF	TGTGCCAGCAGTTTCCGGGACAGGGCGGTTTCCACTGAAGCTTTCTTT
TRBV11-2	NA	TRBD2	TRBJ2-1	CASSFSIAGTHNEQFF	TGTGCCAGCAGCTTTAGTATAGCGGGAACCCACAATGAGCAGTTCTTC
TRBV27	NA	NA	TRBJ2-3	CASTTWAGSTDTQYF	TGTGCCAGCACAACTTGGGCAGGGTCTACAGATACGCAGTATTTT
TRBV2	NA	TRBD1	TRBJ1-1	CASLRQGASEAFF	TGTGCCAGCCTCAGACAGGGGGCATCGGAAGCTTTCTTT
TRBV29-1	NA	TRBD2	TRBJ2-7	CSVDGRELGYEQYF	TGCAGCGTTGACGGGCGGGAGCTCGGCTACGAGCAGTACTTC
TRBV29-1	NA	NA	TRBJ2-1	CSVQPTGTEDEQFF	TGCAGCGTTCAACCTACCGGGACGGAGGATGAGCAGTTCTTC
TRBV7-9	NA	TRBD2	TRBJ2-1	CASSPTSGAHNEQFF	TGTGCCAGCAGCCCGACTAGCGGGGCCCACAATGAGCAGTTCTTC
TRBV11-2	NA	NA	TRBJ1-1	CASNGRGITDTEAFF	TGTGCCAGCAACGGTCGGGGGATTACGGACACTGAAGCTTTCTTT
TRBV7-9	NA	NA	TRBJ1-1	CASSLGFTEAFF	TGTGCCAGCAGCTTAGGGTTCACTGAAGCTTTCTTT
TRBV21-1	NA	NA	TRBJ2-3	CASSKGCSPGRGAQATDTQYF	TGTGCCAGCAGCAAAGGATGTTCCCCCGGGAGAGGGGCACAGGCGACAGATACGCAGTATTTT